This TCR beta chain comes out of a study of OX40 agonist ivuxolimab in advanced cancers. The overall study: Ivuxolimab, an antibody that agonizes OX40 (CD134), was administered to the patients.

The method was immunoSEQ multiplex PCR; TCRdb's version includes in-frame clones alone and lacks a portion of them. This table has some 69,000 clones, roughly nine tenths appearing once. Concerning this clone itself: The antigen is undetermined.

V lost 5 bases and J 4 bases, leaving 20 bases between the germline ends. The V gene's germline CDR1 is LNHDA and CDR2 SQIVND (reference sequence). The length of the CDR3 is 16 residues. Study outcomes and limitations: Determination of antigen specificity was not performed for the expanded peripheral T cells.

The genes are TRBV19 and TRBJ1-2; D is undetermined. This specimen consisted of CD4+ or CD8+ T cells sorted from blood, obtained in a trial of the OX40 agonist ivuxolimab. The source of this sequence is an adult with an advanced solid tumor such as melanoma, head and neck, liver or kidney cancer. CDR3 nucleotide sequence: TGTGCCAGTAGTGTATCGGTAATTGAGGTACGCTATGGCTACACCTTC. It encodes CASSVSVIEVRYGYTF.